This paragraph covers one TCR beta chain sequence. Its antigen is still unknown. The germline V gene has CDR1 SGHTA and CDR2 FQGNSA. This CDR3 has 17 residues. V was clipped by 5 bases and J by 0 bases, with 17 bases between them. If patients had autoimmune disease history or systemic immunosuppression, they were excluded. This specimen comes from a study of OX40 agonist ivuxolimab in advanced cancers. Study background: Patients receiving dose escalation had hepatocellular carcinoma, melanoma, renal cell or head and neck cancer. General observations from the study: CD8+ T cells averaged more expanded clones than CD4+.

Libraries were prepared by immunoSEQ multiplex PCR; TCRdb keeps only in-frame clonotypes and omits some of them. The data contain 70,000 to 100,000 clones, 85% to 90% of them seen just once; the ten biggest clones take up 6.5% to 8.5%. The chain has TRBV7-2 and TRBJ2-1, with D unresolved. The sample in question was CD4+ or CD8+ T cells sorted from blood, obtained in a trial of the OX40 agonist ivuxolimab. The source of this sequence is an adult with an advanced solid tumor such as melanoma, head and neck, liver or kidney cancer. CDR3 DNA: TGTGCCAGCAGCACATATTCATGGGGTGGCTCCTACAATGAGCAGTTCTTC. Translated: CASSTYSWGGSYNEQFF.